This TCR beta chain was found in a study of shared clonotypes between healthy human individuals. Looking at the study overall: Per donor, CD8 memory used one plate, CD8 naive used two, CD4 memory used three and CD4 naive used three.

This CDR3 region has 16 residues. In germline, CDR1 is SGHTA, CDR2 FQGNSA. The germline V and J ends were trimmed by 5 bases and 4 bases, with 17 bases remaining between them. The deep-level immunoSEQ assay was used. Here immunoSEQ multiplex PCR was the method, and the copy in TCRdb shows in-frame clones only, minus some. Of roughly 2 million clones listed, around 95% were seen once; the top ten hold 0.1% to 0.15%. General study results and limits: In several donors, around 5.5% of naive CD4 clonotypes appeared in common. Depth was large, yet rarefaction showed that sorted-subset sequencing was incomplete.

As concerns this clone: The antigen remains unidentified.

This rearrangement joins TRBV7-2 to TRBJ2-2; no firm D call. The sequence was obtained from a man aged 18 to 29 in good health. Input material: naive CD4+ T cells sorted from blood. Specified subset: CD45RA+ positively selected. The CDR3 region has the DNA TGTGCCAGCAGCGTTGAAGTTGGGCTAGTCACCGGGGAGCTGTTTTTT. Its protein is CASSVEVGLVTGELFF. Together with reference TRBV7-2 and TRBJ2-2, the CDR3 gives the full variable domain: GAGVSQSPSNKVTEKGKDVELRCDPISGHTALYWYRQSLGQGLEFLIYFQGNSAPDKSGLPSDRFSAERTGGSVSTLTIQRTQQEDSAVYLCASSVEVGLVTGELFFGEGSRLTVL.